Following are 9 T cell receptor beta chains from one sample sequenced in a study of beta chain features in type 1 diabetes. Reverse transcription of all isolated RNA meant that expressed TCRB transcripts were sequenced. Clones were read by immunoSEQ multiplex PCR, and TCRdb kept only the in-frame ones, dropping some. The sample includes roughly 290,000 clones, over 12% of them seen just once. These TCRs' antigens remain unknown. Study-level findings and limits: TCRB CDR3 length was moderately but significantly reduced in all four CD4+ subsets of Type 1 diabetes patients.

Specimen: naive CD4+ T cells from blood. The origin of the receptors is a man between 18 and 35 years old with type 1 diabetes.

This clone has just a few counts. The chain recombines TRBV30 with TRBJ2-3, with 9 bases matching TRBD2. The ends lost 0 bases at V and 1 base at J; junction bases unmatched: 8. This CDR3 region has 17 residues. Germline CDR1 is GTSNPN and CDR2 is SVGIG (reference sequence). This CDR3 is CAWSVQRGVGGTDTQYF. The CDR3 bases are TGTGCCTGGAGTGTACAGCGGGGGGTTGGAGGCACAGATACGCAGTATTTT. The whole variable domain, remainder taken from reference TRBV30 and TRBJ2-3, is SQTIHQWPATLVQPVGSPLSLECTVEGTSNPNLYWYRQAAGRGLQLLFYSVGIGQISSEVPQNLSASRPQDRQFILSSKKLLLSDSGFYLCAWSVQRGVGGTDTQYFGPGTRLTVL.

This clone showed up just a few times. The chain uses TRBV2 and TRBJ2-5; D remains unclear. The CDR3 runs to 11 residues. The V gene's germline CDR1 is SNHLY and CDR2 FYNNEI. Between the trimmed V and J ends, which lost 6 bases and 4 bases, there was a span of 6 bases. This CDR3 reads CASSPPETQYF. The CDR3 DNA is TGTGCCAGCAGCCCTCCAGAGACCCAGTACTTC.

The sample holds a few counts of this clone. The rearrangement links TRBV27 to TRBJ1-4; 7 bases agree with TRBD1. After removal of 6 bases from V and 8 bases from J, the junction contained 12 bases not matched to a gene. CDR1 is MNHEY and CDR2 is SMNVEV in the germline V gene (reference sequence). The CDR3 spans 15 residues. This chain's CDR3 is CASSLNRGRGEKLFF. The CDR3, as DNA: TGTGCCAGCAGCTTGAACAGGGGACGAGGCGAAAAACTGTTTTTT.

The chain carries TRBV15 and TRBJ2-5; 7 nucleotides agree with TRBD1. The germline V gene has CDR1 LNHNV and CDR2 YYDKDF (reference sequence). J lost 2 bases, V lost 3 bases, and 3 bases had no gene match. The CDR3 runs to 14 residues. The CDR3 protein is CATSRGQPQETQYF. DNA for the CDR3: TGTGCCACCAGCAGGGGACAGCCACAAGAGACCCAGTACTTC.

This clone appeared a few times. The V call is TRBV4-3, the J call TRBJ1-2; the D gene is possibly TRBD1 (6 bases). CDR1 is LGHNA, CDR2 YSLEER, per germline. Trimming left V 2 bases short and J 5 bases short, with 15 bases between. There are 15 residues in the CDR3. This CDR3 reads CASSQRGGSSYGYTF. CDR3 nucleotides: TGCGCCAGCAGCCAAAGGGGGGGGAGCTCTTATGGCTACACCTTC.

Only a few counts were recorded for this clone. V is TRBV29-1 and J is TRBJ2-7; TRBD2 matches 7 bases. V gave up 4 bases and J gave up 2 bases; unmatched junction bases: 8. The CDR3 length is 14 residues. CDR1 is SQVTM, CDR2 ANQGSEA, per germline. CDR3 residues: CSVVGSGSPYEQYF. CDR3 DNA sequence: TGCAGCGTTGTTGGTAGCGGGTCCCCCTACGAGCAGTACTTC.

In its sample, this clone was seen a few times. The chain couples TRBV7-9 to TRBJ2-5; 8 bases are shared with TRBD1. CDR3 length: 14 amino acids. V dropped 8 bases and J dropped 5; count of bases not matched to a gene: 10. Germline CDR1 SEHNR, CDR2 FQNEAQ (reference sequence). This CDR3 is CASRTSGGRETQYF. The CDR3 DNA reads TGTGCCAGCCGAACCTCAGGGGGCAGGGAGACCCAGTACTTC.

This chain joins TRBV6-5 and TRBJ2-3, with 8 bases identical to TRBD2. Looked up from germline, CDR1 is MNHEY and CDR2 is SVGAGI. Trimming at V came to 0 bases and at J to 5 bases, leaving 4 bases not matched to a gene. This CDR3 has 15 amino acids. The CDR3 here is CASSYSRGGRDTQYF. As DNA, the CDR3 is TGTGCCAGCAGTTACTCCCGGGGGGGCCGAGATACGCAGTATTTT.

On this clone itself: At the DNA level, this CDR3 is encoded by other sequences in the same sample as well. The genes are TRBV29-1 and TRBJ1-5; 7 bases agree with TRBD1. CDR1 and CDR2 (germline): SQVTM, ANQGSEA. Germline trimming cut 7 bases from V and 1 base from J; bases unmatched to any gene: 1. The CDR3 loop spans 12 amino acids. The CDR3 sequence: CSAGGSNQPQHF. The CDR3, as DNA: TGCAGCGCAGGGGGAAGCAATCAGCCCCAGCATTTT.